The present T cell receptor beta chain was sequenced within a study of blood T cells in healthy people across ages. The second PCR ran about 6 to 11 cycles with a sample-barcoded 5' primer and J-beta primers. TCRdb reprocessed the 5' RACE reads via MiXCR and lists one record per CDR3 protein. The sample has about 640,000 distinct CDR3 sequences, roughly three fifths seen once. Germline CDR1 is SEHNR and CDR2 is FQNEAQ (reference sequence). The CDR3 is made up of 13 amino acids. Material: blood. The J gene is TRBJ2-1, the V gene TRBV7-9; 8 nucleotides align to TRBD2. The TCR originated in a man between 60 and 70 years old in good health. Here the CDR3 reads CATSGGLYNEQFF. CDR3 nucleotides: TGTGCTACAAGCGGGGGCTTGTACAATGAGCAGTTCTTC.